Shown below are 3 T cell receptor beta chains from a single sample sequenced in a study of CD8+ T cells in alopecia areata. cDNA serving as the sequencing template came from extracted, reverse transcribed RNA. Repertoires were generated with immunoSEQ multiplex PCR, while TCRdb's copy carries only in-frame clones and drops some. Of hundreds of thousands of clones in the sample, under 70% are singletons; the top ten hold approximately 1.2%. This sample comprised CD4+ T cells sorted from blood, obtained at week 0. Receptors originate from a human donor with alopecia areata.

The CDR3 reads CASSADRDYGYTF. CDR3 nucleotides: TGTGCCAGCAGTGCCGACAGGGACTATGGCTACACCTTC. The chain couples TRBV2 to TRBJ1-2, with 7 positions matching TRBD1. The J segment lost 3 bases and the V segment lost 4 bases, leaving 2 bases of the junction unmatched. This CDR3 spans 13 amino acids. The germline CDR1 and CDR2 sequences are SNHLY and FYNNEI.

This clone was seen once. The chain is built from TRBV6-5 and TRBJ2-3, with 10 positions matching TRBD2. V lost 5 bases to trimming and J lost 5 bases; unmatched junction nucleotides: 7. This CDR3 contains 15 residues. Per germline, CDR1 MNHEY and CDR2 SVGAGI. CDR3 protein: CASSNLAGVGDTQYF. CDR3 nucleotides: TGTGCCAGCAGTAACCTAGCGGGGGTGGGAGATACGCAGTATTTT.

The chain uses TRBV6-5 and TRBJ1-2; D is perhaps TRBD1 (5 bases). Looked up from germline, CDR1 is MNHEY and CDR2 is SVGAGI. CDR3 length: 14 amino acids. Trimming removed 6 bases from V and 3 bases from J, with 14 bases in between. CDR3 in amino acids: CASRPPGAYYGYTF. The CDR3 DNA sequence: TGTGCCAGCAGACCCCCTGGGGCATACTATGGCTACACCTTC.